A selection of T cell receptor beta chains follows, all from one sample in a study of cytomegalovirus exposure and HLA in healthy donors. Clones were sequenced by immunoSEQ multiplex PCR, and TCRdb holds only the in-frame ones, with some missing. The table has approximately 270,000 clones, roughly 90% seen once. The sample taken for sequencing was PBMCs. The source of these receptors is a man aged 18 to 30 in good health and CMV-seropositive. The CDR3 runs from the conserved cysteine through the conserved F or W. Fields, in order: V gene, D gene, J gene, clone size, CDR3 protein, CDR3 DNA. A D gene is named only where the DNA matches it firmly. Some rows mark clone size as missing; the rest say once, few, many or name a class of expanded clone.

V gene: TRBV7-3; D gene: TRBD2; J gene: TRBJ2-3; clone size: large; CDR3 protein: CASSRLAGPTDTQYF; CDR3 DNA: TGTGCCAGCAGCCGACTAGCGGGTCCCACAGATACGCAGTATTTT
V gene: TRBV14; D gene: TRBD1; J gene: TRBJ2-1; clone size: -; CDR3 protein: CASSKGQGHRNEQFF; CDR3 DNA: TGTGCCAGCAGCAAGGGACAGGGTCATCGGAATGAGCAGTTCTTC
V gene: TRBV13; D gene: -; J gene: TRBJ2-3; clone size: once; CDR3 protein: CASSLERVSTDTQYF; CDR3 DNA: TGTGCCAGCAGCTTAGAACGGGTTAGCACAGATACGCAGTATTTT
V gene: TRBV6-1; D gene: -; J gene: TRBJ1-2; clone size: -; CDR3 protein: CASSENYGYTF; CDR3 DNA: TGTGCCAGCAGTGAAAACTATGGCTACACCTTC
V gene: TRBV5-6; D gene: -; J gene: TRBJ1-1; clone size: -; CDR3 protein: CASSLGYGHRNTEAFF; CDR3 DNA: TGTGCCAGCAGCTTGGGATACGGACATAGGAACACTGAAGCTTTCTTT
V gene: TRBV7-6; D gene: -; J gene: TRBJ1-1; clone size: -; CDR3 protein: CASSSGRLEAFF; CDR3 DNA: TGTGCCAGCAGCTCGGGACGGCTTGAAGCTTTCTTT
V gene: TRBV2; D gene: -; J gene: TRBJ2-6; clone size: once; CDR3 protein: CASSEIGRNSGANVLTF; CDR3 DNA: TGTGCCAGCAGTGAAATAGGACGGAACTCTGGGGCCAACGTCCTGACTTTC
V gene: TRBV27; D gene: -; J gene: TRBJ2-1; clone size: -; CDR3 protein: CASSPSYNEQFF; CDR3 DNA: TGTGCCAGCAGTCCATCTTACAATGAGCAGTTCTTC
V gene: TRBV5-1; D gene: -; J gene: TRBJ2-3; clone size: -; CDR3 protein: CASREGGTQYF; CDR3 DNA: TGCGCCAGCAGAGAGGGGGGTACGCAGTATTTT
V gene: TRBV9; D gene: TRBD1; J gene: TRBJ1-1; clone size: few; CDR3 protein: CASSVLNRGLDTEAFF; CDR3 DNA: TGTGCCAGCAGCGTCCTCAACAGGGGTTTGGACACTGAAGCTTTCTTT
V gene: TRBV28; D gene: -; J gene: TRBJ1-4; clone size: -; CDR3 protein: CASSPDSFNEKLFF; CDR3 DNA: TGTGCCAGCAGTCCGGACAGCTTCAATGAAAAACTGTTTTTT
V gene: TRBV4-2; D gene: TRBD2; J gene: TRBJ2-7; clone size: few; CDR3 protein: CASSQAGYGGTYEQYF; CDR3 DNA: TGTGCCAGCAGCCAAGCCGGATACGGGGGGACCTACGAGCAGTACTTC
V gene: TRBV30; D gene: TRBD1; J gene: TRBJ2-5; clone size: -; CDR3 protein: CAWRGGQEPGETQYF; CDR3 DNA: TGTGCCTGGAGAGGGGGACAGGAGCCAGGAGAGACCCAGTACTTC
V gene: TRBV28; D gene: -; J gene: TRBJ1-5; clone size: -; CDR3 protein: CASSLDQGNQPQHF; CDR3 DNA: TGTGCCAGCAGTTTAGATCAGGGCAATCAGCCCCAGCATTTT
V gene: TRBV28; D gene: -; J gene: TRBJ1-1; clone size: -; CDR3 protein: CASLTGDTEAFF; CDR3 DNA: TGTGCCAGCCTTACGGGGGACACTGAAGCTTTCTTT
V gene: TRBV27; D gene: -; J gene: TRBJ2-2; clone size: -; CDR3 protein: CASSFLVAANTGELFF; CDR3 DNA: TGTGCCAGCAGTTTCCTAGTGGCGGCGAACACCGGGGAGCTGTTTTTT
V gene: TRBV9; D gene: -; J gene: TRBJ2-7; clone size: -; CDR3 protein: CASSVGGQGEQYF; CDR3 DNA: TGTGCCAGCAGCGTAGGAGGGCAGGGTGAGCAGTACTTC
V gene: TRBV27; D gene: TRBD1; J gene: TRBJ1-4; clone size: -; CDR3 protein: CASSPRTGMGLFF; CDR3 DNA: TGTGCCAGCAGTCCTCGGACAGGGATGGGCCTGTTTTTT
V gene: TRBV5-6; D gene: -; J gene: TRBJ2-7; clone size: once; CDR3 protein: CASSLAGGDEQYF; CDR3 DNA: TGTGCCAGCAGCTTGGCCGGCGGGGACGAGCAGTACTTC
V gene: TRBV30; D gene: -; J gene: TRBJ2-2; clone size: -; CDR3 protein: CAWSVPSRAGELFF; CDR3 DNA: TGTGCCTGGAGTGTCCCGTCCCGGGCCGGGGAGCTGTTTTTT
V gene: TRBV30; D gene: TRBD1; J gene: TRBJ1-1; clone size: -; CDR3 protein: CAWSSDRGDFVNTEAFF; CDR3 DNA: TGTGCCTGGAGTTCGGACAGGGGAGATTTTGTGAACACTGAAGCTTTCTTT
V gene: TRBV30; D gene: -; J gene: TRBJ1-3; clone size: few; CDR3 protein: CAWTQSGNTIYF; CDR3 DNA: TGTGCCTGGACGCAATCTGGAAACACCATATATTTT
V gene: TRBV7-6; D gene: -; J gene: TRBJ2-1; clone size: few; CDR3 protein: CASSLGRNNEQFF; CDR3 DNA: TGTGCCAGCAGCTTAGGACGTAACAATGAGCAGTTCTTC
V gene: TRBV10-1; D gene: TRBD1; J gene: TRBJ1-2; clone size: once; CDR3 protein: CASSAGTVPYGYTF; CDR3 DNA: TGCGCCAGCAGTGCCGGGACAGTACCTTATGGCTACACCTTC
V gene: TRBV28; D gene: -; J gene: TRBJ2-7; clone size: -; CDR3 protein: CASSLSLGEQYF; CDR3 DNA: TGTGCCAGCAGTTTATCCCTCGGCGAGCAGTACTTC
V gene: TRBV7-3; D gene: -; J gene: TRBJ1-2; clone size: -; CDR3 protein: CASSLKGGYGYTF; CDR3 DNA: TGTGCCAGCAGCTTAAAGGGTGGCTATGGCTACACCTTC
V gene: TRBV9; D gene: -; J gene: TRBJ2-1; clone size: -; CDR3 protein: CASSAWEYNEQFF; CDR3 DNA: TGTGCCAGCAGCGCCTGGGAATACAATGAGCAGTTCTTC
V gene: TRBV18; D gene: -; J gene: TRBJ1-2; clone size: -; CDR3 protein: CASSPDVAGGYTF; CDR3 DNA: TGTGCCAGCTCACCCGACGTCGCGGGGGGCTACACCTTC
V gene: TRBV6-8; D gene: TRBD1; J gene: TRBJ1-2; clone size: -; CDR3 protein: CASSPGQDYGYTF; CDR3 DNA: TGTGCCAGCAGTCCGGGACAGGACTATGGCTACACCTTC
V gene: TRBV2; D gene: -; J gene: TRBJ1-2; clone size: -; CDR3 protein: CASSQRSDEGYTF; CDR3 DNA: TGTGCCAGCAGTCAAAGGAGCGACGAGGGCTACACCTTC
V gene: TRBV29-1; D gene: -; J gene: TRBJ1-4; clone size: -; CDR3 protein: CSAQGATNEKLFF; CDR3 DNA: TGCAGCGCCCAAGGGGCAACTAATGAAAAACTGTTTTTT
V gene: TRBV27; D gene: -; J gene: TRBJ1-2; clone size: -; CDR3 protein: CASSPAGERHYGYTF; CDR3 DNA: TGTGCCAGCAGTCCGGCCGGGGAAAGACACTATGGCTACACCTTC
V gene: TRBV6-5; D gene: -; J gene: TRBJ2-5; clone size: -; CDR3 protein: CASSYQGYQETQYF; CDR3 DNA: TGTGCCAGCAGTTATCAAGGCTACCAAGAGACCCAGTACTTC
V gene: TRBV5-6; D gene: -; J gene: TRBJ2-5; clone size: -; CDR3 protein: CASSFAGQETQYF; CDR3 DNA: TGTGCCAGCAGCTTTGCCGGCCAAGAGACCCAGTACTTC
V gene: TRBV2; D gene: -; J gene: TRBJ2-1; clone size: -; CDR3 protein: CASTTVEYNEQFF; CDR3 DNA: TGTGCCAGCACGACAGTAGAGTACAATGAGCAGTTCTTC
V gene: TRBV5-1; D gene: -; J gene: TRBJ1-5; clone size: -; CDR3 protein: CASSPGEGRDQPQHF; CDR3 DNA: TGCGCCAGCAGCCCTGGGGAGGGGAGGGATCAGCCCCAGCATTTT
V gene: TRBV7-2; D gene: -; J gene: TRBJ1-5; clone size: once; CDR3 protein: CASSLQNNPGQPQHF; CDR3 DNA: TGTGCCAGCAGCCTACAGAATAACCCCGGTCAGCCCCAGCATTTT
V gene: TRBV13; D gene: -; J gene: TRBJ1-5; clone size: -; CDR3 protein: CASSILGGRPQHF; CDR3 DNA: TGTGCCAGCAGCATCCTGGGGGGAAGGCCCCAGCATTTT
V gene: TRBV29-1; D gene: -; J gene: TRBJ1-2; clone size: once; CDR3 protein: CSVLTNYGYTF; CDR3 DNA: TGCAGCGTTCTCACTAACTATGGCTACACCTTC
V gene: TRBV5-1; D gene: -; J gene: TRBJ2-5; clone size: once; CDR3 protein: CASSLVADPQETQYF; CDR3 DNA: TGCGCCAGCAGCTTGGTGGCAGACCCTCAAGAGACCCAGTACTTC
V gene: TRBV5-1; D gene: TRBD2; J gene: TRBJ2-1; clone size: -; CDR3 protein: CASSPGSGTYNEQFF; CDR3 DNA: TGCGCCAGCAGCCCAGGGAGCGGGACCTACAATGAGCAGTTCTTC
V gene: TRBV19; D gene: -; J gene: TRBJ1-5; clone size: few; CDR3 protein: CASKTTHNSNQPQHF; CDR3 DNA: TGTGCCAGTAAGACAACTCATAATAGCAATCAGCCCCAGCATTTT
V gene: TRBV4-3; D gene: TRBD2; J gene: TRBJ2-4; clone size: once; CDR3 protein: CASSQEPSGGGNIQYF; CDR3 DNA: TGCGCCAGCAGCCAAGAGCCCAGCGGGGGGGGGAACATTCAGTACTTC
V gene: TRBV7-9; D gene: -; J gene: TRBJ2-7; clone size: -; CDR3 protein: CASSGQGNREQYF; CDR3 DNA: TGTGCCAGCAGCGGCCAGGGAAACCGCGAGCAGTACTTC
V gene: TRBV6-5; D gene: TRBD2; J gene: TRBJ2-1; clone size: -; CDR3 protein: CASSYSGLAGGNEQFF; CDR3 DNA: TGTGCCAGCAGTTACTCCGGACTAGCGGGAGGTAATGAGCAGTTCTTC
V gene: TRBV5-1; D gene: -; J gene: TRBJ1-2; clone size: -; CDR3 protein: CASSPSPGGNYGYTF; CDR3 DNA: TGCGCCAGCAGCCCATCCCCGGGAGGGAACTATGGCTACACCTTC
V gene: TRBV5-1; D gene: TRBD1; J gene: TRBJ2-5; clone size: once; CDR3 protein: CASSSGQGWREETQYF; CDR3 DNA: TGCGCCAGCAGCTCTGGACAGGGGTGGAGAGAAGAGACCCAGTACTTC
V gene: TRBV5-1; D gene: -; J gene: TRBJ1-4; clone size: -; CDR3 protein: CASRTGDFEKLFF; CDR3 DNA: TGCGCCAGCAGAACGGGGGACTTTGAAAAACTGTTTTTT